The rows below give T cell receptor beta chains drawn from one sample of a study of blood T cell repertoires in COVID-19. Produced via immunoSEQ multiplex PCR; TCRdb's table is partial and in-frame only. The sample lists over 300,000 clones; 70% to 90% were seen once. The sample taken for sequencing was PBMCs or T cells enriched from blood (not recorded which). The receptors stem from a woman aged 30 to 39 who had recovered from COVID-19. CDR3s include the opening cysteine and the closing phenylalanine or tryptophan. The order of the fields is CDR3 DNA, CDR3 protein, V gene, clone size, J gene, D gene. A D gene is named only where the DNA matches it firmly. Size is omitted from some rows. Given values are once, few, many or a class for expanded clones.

CDR3nt: TGTGCCTGGAGTGCCGGGGGAGTCTATGGCTACACCTTC
CDR3aa: CAWSAGGVYGYTF
v_gene: TRBV30
abundance: .
j_gene: TRBJ1-2
d_gene: .

CDR3nt: TGCGCCAGCAGCGGGGGGACAGGGGAGACCCAGTACTTC
CDR3aa: CASSGGTGETQYF
v_gene: TRBV5-1
abundance: .
j_gene: TRBJ2-5
d_gene: TRBD1

CDR3nt: TGTGCCAGCAGCCACTCGGGGTTAGACCCTGTGGGGACAGGGGGGGAGACCCAGTACTTC
CDR3aa: CASSHSGLDPVGTGGETQYF
v_gene: TRBV3-1/TRBV3-2
abundance: .
j_gene: TRBJ2-5
d_gene: TRBD1

CDR3nt: TGTGCCAGCACCAAGGACAGCTGGGCTTTCTTT
CDR3aa: CASTKDSWAFF
v_gene: TRBV6-5
abundance: .
j_gene: TRBJ1-1
d_gene: .

CDR3nt: TGTGCCAGCAGTGAGGGGGCGGGGGGCCGCCATAGCACAGATACGCAGTATTTT
CDR3aa: CASSEGAGGRHSTDTQYF
v_gene: TRBV2
abundance: few
j_gene: TRBJ2-3
d_gene: TRBD2

CDR3nt: TGTGCCAGTAGTCTCAGGGCAGATACGCAGTATTTT
CDR3aa: CASSLRADTQYF
v_gene: TRBV19
abundance: .
j_gene: TRBJ2-3
d_gene: .

CDR3nt: TGTGCCAGCTCACCCCCAGACAGGGAGCAGCCCCAGCATTTT
CDR3aa: CASSPPDREQPQHF
v_gene: TRBV18
abundance: .
j_gene: TRBJ1-5
d_gene: TRBD1

CDR3nt: TGTGCCAGCAGCTATACCGGGACAGGGTATGGCTACACCTTC
CDR3aa: CASSYTGTGYGYTF
v_gene: TRBV7-9
abundance: .
j_gene: TRBJ1-2
d_gene: TRBD1

CDR3nt: TGCAGCGCGGGGGCCTCCTACGAGCAGTACTTC
CDR3aa: CSAGASYEQYF
v_gene: TRBV29-1
abundance: once
j_gene: TRBJ2-7
d_gene: .

CDR3nt: TGTGCCAGTAGTATATTAGGGACACAGGGAACAGATACGCAGTATTTT
CDR3aa: CASSILGTQGTDTQYF
v_gene: TRBV19
abundance: .
j_gene: TRBJ2-3
d_gene: .

CDR3nt: TGTGCCAGTAGTATAGTCGGTCCGCGGGACGGCTACTACGAGCAGTACTTC
CDR3aa: CASSIVGPRDGYYEQYF
v_gene: TRBV19
abundance: .
j_gene: TRBJ2-7
d_gene: .

CDR3nt: .
CDR3aa: CASSKVGAGNTEAFF
v_gene: TRBV21-1
abundance: few
j_gene: TRBJ1-1
d_gene: .

CDR3nt: TGTGCCAGCTCTCCACTTGACCAGACTTACTCTGGAAACACCATATATTTT
CDR3aa: CASSPLDQTYSGNTIYF
v_gene: TRBV18
abundance: .
j_gene: TRBJ1-3
d_gene: .

CDR3nt: TGTGCCAGTAGTATATCAGGGAACACTGAAGCTTTCTTT
CDR3aa: CASSISGNTEAFF
v_gene: TRBV19
abundance: .
j_gene: TRBJ1-1
d_gene: .

CDR3nt: TGTGCCAGCAGGACGGGACAGGGAAGCTATGGCTACACCTTC
CDR3aa: CASRTGQGSYGYTF
v_gene: TRBV6-5
abundance: .
j_gene: TRBJ1-2
d_gene: TRBD1

CDR3nt: TGTGCCAGCAGTCCCGGGACTCGAGGGGGCTACACCTTC
CDR3aa: CASSPGTRGGYTF
v_gene: TRBV12-3/TRBV12-4
abundance: .
j_gene: TRBJ1-2
d_gene: .

CDR3nt: TGTGCCAGCAGACCGGGACAGGGGTTTGGCTACACCTTC
CDR3aa: CASRPGQGFGYTF
v_gene: TRBV6-5
abundance: .
j_gene: TRBJ1-2
d_gene: TRBD1

CDR3nt: TGTGCCAGCACTCCTGTGGGGGGTTTGATCACTGAAGCTTTCTTT
CDR3aa: CASTPVGGLITEAFF
v_gene: TRBV6-5
abundance: .
j_gene: TRBJ1-1
d_gene: .

CDR3nt: TGTGCCTGGAGGGGGGGAACTGAAGCTTTCTTT
CDR3aa: CAWRGGTEAFF
v_gene: TRBV30
abundance: once
j_gene: TRBJ1-1
d_gene: .

CDR3nt: TGTGCCAGCAGCCCCCCGGGGTCTTACTTAGACTACACCTTC
CDR3aa: CASSPPGSYLDYTF
v_gene: TRBV3-1/TRBV3-2
abundance: .
j_gene: TRBJ1-2
d_gene: .

CDR3nt: TGTGCCAGCAGCTTGGCGGGAACCTTAACTTCACCCCTCCACTTT
CDR3aa: CASSLAGTLTSPLHF
v_gene: TRBV5-6
abundance: .
j_gene: TRBJ1-6
d_gene: .

CDR3nt: TGTGCCAGCAGCTTAACGGGTGGGACTCTTAGCAATCAGCCCCAGCATTTT
CDR3aa: CASSLTGGTLSNQPQHF
v_gene: TRBV7-2
abundance: .
j_gene: TRBJ1-5
d_gene: .

CDR3nt: TGTGCCAGCAGTTCCCAGTTCCTCCCCTATGGCTACACCTTC
CDR3aa: CASSSQFLPYGYTF
v_gene: TRBV28
abundance: .
j_gene: TRBJ1-2
d_gene: .

CDR3nt: TGTGCCAGCAGCGATCCGGGACACTATGGCGAACAGTACTTC
CDR3aa: CASSDPGHYGEQYF
v_gene: TRBV7-3
abundance: .
j_gene: TRBJ2-7
d_gene: .

CDR3nt: TGTGCCTCGACTAGCGGGGCTGGCTACGAGCAGTACTTC
CDR3aa: CASTSGAGYEQYF
v_gene: TRBV30
abundance: .
j_gene: TRBJ2-7
d_gene: TRBD2

CDR3nt: TGTGCCAGCAGCCACAGGGGAACTAATGAAAAACTGTTTTTT
CDR3aa: CASSHRGTNEKLFF
v_gene: TRBV2
abundance: few
j_gene: TRBJ1-4
d_gene: TRBD1

CDR3nt: TGTGCCAGTAGTACTCTAGTATTGAACACCGGGGAGCTGTTTTTT
CDR3aa: CASSTLVLNTGELFF
v_gene: TRBV19
abundance: few
j_gene: TRBJ2-2
d_gene: .

CDR3nt: TGCAGCGTTGAGGGTCTAGCGCCATTCTCCTACAATGAGCAGTTCTTC
CDR3aa: CSVEGLAPFSYNEQFF
v_gene: TRBV29-1
abundance: .
j_gene: TRBJ2-1
d_gene: .

CDR3nt: TGCAGTGTGGGAGGGGCATATGGCTACACCTTC
CDR3aa: CSVGGAYGYTF
v_gene: TRBV20-1
abundance: .
j_gene: TRBJ1-2
d_gene: .

CDR3nt: TGTGCCAGTAGCCCCCGGGAGGGGGACAGGGCCACTGAAGCTTTCTTT
CDR3aa: CASSPREGDRATEAFF
v_gene: TRBV19
abundance: .
j_gene: TRBJ1-1
d_gene: TRBD1

CDR3nt: TGTGCCAGCAGCCCCCTGGACAGGGGCTACAATGAGCAGTTCTTC
CDR3aa: CASSPLDRGYNEQFF
v_gene: TRBV9
abundance: .
j_gene: TRBJ2-1
d_gene: TRBD1

CDR3nt: TGTGCCAGTAGGAGGACTAGCGGGGTAATCATAGATACGCAGTATTTT
CDR3aa: CASRRTSGVIIDTQYF
v_gene: TRBV19
abundance: .
j_gene: TRBJ2-3
d_gene: TRBD2

CDR3nt: TGTGCCTGGAGTCTGGGGGGGGCAGATACGCAGTATTTT
CDR3aa: CAWSLGGADTQYF
v_gene: TRBV30
abundance: .
j_gene: TRBJ2-3
d_gene: TRBD2

CDR3nt: TGTGCCAGCAGCCTAGAACAGGGGAACTATGGCTACACCTTC
CDR3aa: CASSLEQGNYGYTF
v_gene: TRBV5-5
abundance: .
j_gene: TRBJ1-2
d_gene: TRBD1

CDR3nt: TGTGCCAGCAGCCTCCCAGCGGGGCGGTACTACGAGCAGTACTTC
CDR3aa: CASSLPAGRYYEQYF
v_gene: TRBV7-2
abundance: .
j_gene: TRBJ2-7
d_gene: TRBD2

CDR3nt: TGTGCCAGCAGCTTAGAAAAACAGGGAACCTATGGCTACACCTTC
CDR3aa: CASSLEKQGTYGYTF
v_gene: TRBV5-4
abundance: .
j_gene: TRBJ1-2
d_gene: .

CDR3nt: TGTGCCAGCAGCTCACCTGGGGGGTGGAACACTGAAGCTTTCTTT
CDR3aa: CASSSPGGWNTEAFF
v_gene: TRBV7-9
abundance: .
j_gene: TRBJ1-1
d_gene: .

CDR3nt: TGTGCCAGTAGTATGCGGGGGGACACAGATACGCAGTATTTT
CDR3aa: CASSMRGDTDTQYF
v_gene: TRBV19
abundance: .
j_gene: TRBJ2-3
d_gene: TRBD2

CDR3nt: TGTGCCAGTGGGACAGGTTTAATCGCCGGGGAGCTGTTTTTT
CDR3aa: CASGTGLIAGELFF
v_gene: TRBV14
abundance: .
j_gene: TRBJ2-2
d_gene: TRBD1

CDR3nt: TGTGCCTGGACCCCAGGGCCTAACTATGGCTACACCTTC
CDR3aa: CAWTPGPNYGYTF
v_gene: TRBV30
abundance: few
j_gene: TRBJ1-2
d_gene: .

CDR3nt: TGTGCCAGTAGCCCCGGGACAGACTCCTACGAGCAGTACTTC
CDR3aa: CASSPGTDSYEQYF
v_gene: TRBV19
abundance: .
j_gene: TRBJ2-7
d_gene: TRBD1

CDR3nt: TGTGCCAGCAGCCATGGTGGGGACAGACACGAAGCTTTCTTT
CDR3aa: CASSHGGDRHEAFF
v_gene: TRBV3-1/TRBV3-2
abundance: few
j_gene: TRBJ1-1
d_gene: TRBD1

CDR3nt: TGTGCCAGCAGCTTAGGAGCGGGGGGGTCACAGACCCAGTACTTC
CDR3aa: CASSLGAGGSQTQYF
v_gene: TRBV7-3
abundance: .
j_gene: TRBJ2-5
d_gene: TRBD2

CDR3nt: TGCGCCAGCAGCTTGGACAGAAACTATGGCTACACCTTC
CDR3aa: CASSLDRNYGYTF
v_gene: TRBV5-1
abundance: .
j_gene: TRBJ1-2
d_gene: .

CDR3nt: TGTGCCAGCAGTACGACACCCGGCTATGGCTACACCTTC
CDR3aa: CASSTTPGYGYTF
v_gene: TRBV28
abundance: few
j_gene: TRBJ1-2
d_gene: .

CDR3nt: TGCGCCAGCAGTTCTTACACTGAAGCTTTCTTT
CDR3aa: CASSSYTEAFF
v_gene: TRBV5-1
abundance: .
j_gene: TRBJ1-1
d_gene: .

CDR3nt: TGTGCCAGCTCACCGACCCAGGCCTACGAGCAGTACTTC
CDR3aa: CASSPTQAYEQYF
v_gene: TRBV18
abundance: .
j_gene: TRBJ2-7
d_gene: .

CDR3nt: TGCGCCAGCAGCTTATTCAGCGAGACTGATCTCTCCTCTGGAAACACCATATATTTT
CDR3aa: CASSLFSETDLSSGNTIYF
v_gene: TRBV5-1
abundance: .
j_gene: TRBJ1-3
d_gene: .

CDR3nt: TGCGCCAGCTGGGGGGTCGGGGAGCTGTTTTTT
CDR3aa: CASWGVGELFF
v_gene: TRBV10-2
abundance: .
j_gene: TRBJ2-2
d_gene: .

CDR3nt: TGTGCCAGCACTAAGTTCCCCCTGGACAGTTACGAGCAGTACTTC
CDR3aa: CASTKFPLDSYEQYF
v_gene: TRBV27
abundance: .
j_gene: TRBJ2-7
d_gene: .

CDR3nt: TGTGCCAGCAGCTTAGGCGGGGGGGCCATTTACGAGCAGTACTTC
CDR3aa: CASSLGGGAIYEQYF
v_gene: TRBV7-2
abundance: .
j_gene: TRBJ2-7
d_gene: TRBD2

CDR3nt: TGTGCCAGCAGCGGACACAGACAGGGGGCCTTGAGCTCCTATAATTCACCCCTCCACTTT
CDR3aa: CASSGHRQGALSSYNSPLHF
v_gene: TRBV9
abundance: .
j_gene: TRBJ1-6
d_gene: TRBD1

CDR3nt: TGTGCCAGCAGCTTGGGAGGACAGGGGTCGGATGGCTACACCTTC
CDR3aa: CASSLGGQGSDGYTF
v_gene: TRBV7-9
abundance: .
j_gene: TRBJ1-2
d_gene: TRBD1

CDR3nt: TGTGCCAGCAGCGCCCCTTGGCGGGGGGGCATGGCAGATACGCAGTATTTT
CDR3aa: CASSAPWRGGMADTQYF
v_gene: TRBV9
abundance: .
j_gene: TRBJ2-3
d_gene: TRBD2

CDR3nt: TGTGCCAGCAGGCTCTCCCGAAGGGGCATCCAAGAAAATCAGCCCCAGCATTTT
CDR3aa: CASRLSRRGIQENQPQHF
v_gene: TRBV7-8
abundance: .
j_gene: TRBJ1-5
d_gene: .

CDR3nt: TGTGCCAGCAGCCAAGATGCGGGGATGTGGGGAAACACCATATATTTT
CDR3aa: CASSQDAGMWGNTIYF
v_gene: TRBV3-1/TRBV3-2
abundance: .
j_gene: TRBJ1-3
d_gene: .

CDR3nt: TGTGCCAGCAGCCGACTAGGTGGAGAGACCCAGTACTTC
CDR3aa: CASSRLGGETQYF
v_gene: TRBV7-8
abundance: .
j_gene: TRBJ2-5
d_gene: .

CDR3nt: TGTGCCAGTCGACTAGCGGGGGTTGATGAGCAGTTCTTC
CDR3aa: CASRLAGVDEQFF
v_gene: TRBV6-5
abundance: .
j_gene: TRBJ2-1
d_gene: TRBD2

CDR3nt: TGCGCCAGCAGCCAAGAAAAGGGACTTCTGAACACTGAAGCTTTCTTT
CDR3aa: CASSQEKGLLNTEAFF
v_gene: TRBV4-1
abundance: .
j_gene: TRBJ1-1
d_gene: .

CDR3nt: TGTGCCAGCAGCCCCCGGACGGGAAGCTCTGGAAACACCATATATTTT
CDR3aa: CASSPRTGSSGNTIYF
v_gene: TRBV7-2
abundance: .
j_gene: TRBJ1-3
d_gene: .